This T cell receptor beta chain was observed in a study of blood T cell repertoires in COVID-19. This clone was seen once. The assay was immunoSEQ multiplex PCR, and TCRdb's table has in-frame clones only and misses some. The data contain fewer than 250,000 clones, over 80% of them singletons. This CDR3 has 15 amino acids. V lost 4 bases, J lost 4 bases, and 8 bases stayed unmatched. The germline V gene encodes CDR1 SEHNR and CDR2 FQNEAQ (reference sequence). This receptor was taken from a man aged 25 to 45 with COVID-19, enrolled during active disease. The sample taken for sequencing was peripheral blood. The chain uses TRBV7-9 and TRBJ1-2; 8 bases fit TRBD1. CDR3 in DNA: TGTGCCAGCAGCTGGGGACAGGCCCCGGCCTATGGCTACACCTTC. Translated, it gives CASSWGQAPAYGYTF.